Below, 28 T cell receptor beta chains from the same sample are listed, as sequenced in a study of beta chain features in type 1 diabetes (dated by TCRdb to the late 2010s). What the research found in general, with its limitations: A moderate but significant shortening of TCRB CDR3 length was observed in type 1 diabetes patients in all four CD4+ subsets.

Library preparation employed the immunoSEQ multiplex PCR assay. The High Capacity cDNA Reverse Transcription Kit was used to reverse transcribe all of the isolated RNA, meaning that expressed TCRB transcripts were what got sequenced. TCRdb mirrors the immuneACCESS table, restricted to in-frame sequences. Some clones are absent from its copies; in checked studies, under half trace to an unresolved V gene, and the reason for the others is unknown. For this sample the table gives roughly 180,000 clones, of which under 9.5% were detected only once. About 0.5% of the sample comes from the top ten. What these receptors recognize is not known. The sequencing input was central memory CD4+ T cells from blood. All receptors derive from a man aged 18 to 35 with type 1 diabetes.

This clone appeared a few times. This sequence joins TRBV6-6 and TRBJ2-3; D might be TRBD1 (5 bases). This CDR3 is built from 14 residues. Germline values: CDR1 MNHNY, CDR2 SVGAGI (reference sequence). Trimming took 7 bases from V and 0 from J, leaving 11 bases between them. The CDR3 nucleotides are TGTGCCAGCACAGCAGGGTCGAGCACAGATACGCAGTATTTT. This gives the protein CASTAGSSTDTQYF.

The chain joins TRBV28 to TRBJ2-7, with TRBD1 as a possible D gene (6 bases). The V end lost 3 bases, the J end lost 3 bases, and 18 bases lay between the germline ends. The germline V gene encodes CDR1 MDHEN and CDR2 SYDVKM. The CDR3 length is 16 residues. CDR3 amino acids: CASSLSVSTGGYEQYF. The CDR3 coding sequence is TGTGCCAGCAGTTTGTCTGTATCGACAGGAGGCTACGAGCAGTACTTC.

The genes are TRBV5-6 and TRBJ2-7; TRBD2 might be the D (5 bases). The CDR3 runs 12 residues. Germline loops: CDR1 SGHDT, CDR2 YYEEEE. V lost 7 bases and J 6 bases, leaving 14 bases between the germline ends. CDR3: CASGTRSAEQYF. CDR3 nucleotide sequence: TGTGCCAGCGGAACTAGATCCGCCGAGCAGTACTTC.

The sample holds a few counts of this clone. CDR3 nucleotides: TGTGCCAGCAGCCCACTAGGGACAGTGGAGACCCAGTACTTC. Its translation is CASSPLGTVETQYF. The V gene is TRBV9, the J gene TRBJ2-5; 7 positions match TRBD1. CDR1 is SGDLS, CDR2 YYNGEE, per germline. This CDR3 comprises 14 residues. V was clipped by 4 bases and J by 5 bases; unmatched bases: 8.

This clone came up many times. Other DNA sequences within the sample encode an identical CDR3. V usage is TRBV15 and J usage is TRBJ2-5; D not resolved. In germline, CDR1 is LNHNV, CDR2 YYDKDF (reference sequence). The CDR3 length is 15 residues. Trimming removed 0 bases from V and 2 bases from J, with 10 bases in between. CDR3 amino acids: CATSRDPGPQETQYF. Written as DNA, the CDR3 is TGTGCCACCAGCAGAGATCCAGGTCCTCAAGAGACCCAGTACTTC.

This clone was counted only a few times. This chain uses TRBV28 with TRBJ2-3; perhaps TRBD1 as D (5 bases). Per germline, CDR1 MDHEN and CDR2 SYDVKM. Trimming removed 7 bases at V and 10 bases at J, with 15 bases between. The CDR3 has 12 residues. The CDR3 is CASNLRAGPQYF. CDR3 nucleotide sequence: TGTGCCAGCAACCTTCGGGCAGGGCCGCAGTATTTT.

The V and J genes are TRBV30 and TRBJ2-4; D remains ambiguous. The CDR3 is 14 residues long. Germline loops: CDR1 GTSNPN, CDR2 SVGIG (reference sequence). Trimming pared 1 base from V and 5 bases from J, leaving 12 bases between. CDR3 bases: TGTGCCTGGAGTGCGACGGGTCTAGAAAACATTCAGTACTTC. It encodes CAWSATGLENIQYF.

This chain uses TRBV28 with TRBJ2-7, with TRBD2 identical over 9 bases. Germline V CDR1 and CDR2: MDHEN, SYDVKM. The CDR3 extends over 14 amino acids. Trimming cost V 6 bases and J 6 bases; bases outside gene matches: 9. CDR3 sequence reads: CASRRGGGGSEQYF. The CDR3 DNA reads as TGTGCCAGCAGGCGGGGGGGAGGGGGTAGCGAGCAGTACTTC. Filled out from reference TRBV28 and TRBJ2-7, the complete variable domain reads DVKVTQSSRYLVKRTGEKVFLECVQDMDHENMFWYRQDPGLGLRLIYFSYDVKMKEKGDIPEGYSVSREKKERFSLILESASTNQTSMYLCASRRGGGGSEQYFGPGTRLTVT.

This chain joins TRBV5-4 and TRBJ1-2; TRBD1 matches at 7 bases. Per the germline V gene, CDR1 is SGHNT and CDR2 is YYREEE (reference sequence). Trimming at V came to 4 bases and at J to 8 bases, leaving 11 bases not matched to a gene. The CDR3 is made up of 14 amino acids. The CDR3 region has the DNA TGTGCCAGCAGCCCGGAATACAGGGGTCGGGGCTACACCTTC. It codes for CASSPEYRGRGYTF.

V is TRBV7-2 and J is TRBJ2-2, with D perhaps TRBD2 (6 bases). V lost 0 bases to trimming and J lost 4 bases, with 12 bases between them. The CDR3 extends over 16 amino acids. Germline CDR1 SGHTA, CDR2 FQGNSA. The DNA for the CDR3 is TGTGCCAGCAGCTTAGCGCGGGGTGTAGGCACCGGGGAGCTGTTTTTT. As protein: CASSLARGVGTGELFF. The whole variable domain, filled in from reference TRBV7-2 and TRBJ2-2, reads GAGVSQSPSNKVTEKGKDVELRCDPISGHTALYWYRQSLGQGLEFLIYFQGNSAPDKSGLPSDRFSAERTGGSVSTLTIQRTQQEDSAVYLCASSLARGVGTGELFFGEGSRLTVL.

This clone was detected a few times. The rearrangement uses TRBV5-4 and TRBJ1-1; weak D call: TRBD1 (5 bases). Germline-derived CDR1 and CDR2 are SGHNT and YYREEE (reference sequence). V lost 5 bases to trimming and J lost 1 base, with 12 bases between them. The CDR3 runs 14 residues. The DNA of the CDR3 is TGTGCCAGCAGAAAACTCGGGGGGAACACTGAAGCTTTCTTT. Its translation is CASRKLGGNTEAFF.

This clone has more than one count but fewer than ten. CDR3: CASSQDLTGGQETQYF. DNA of the CDR3: TGTGCCAGCAGCCAAGATCTGACAGGAGGTCAAGAGACCCAGTACTTC. The chain links TRBV4-2 to TRBJ2-5; D perhaps matches TRBD1 (6 bases). The germline gives CDR1 LGHNA, CDR2 YNFKEQ. Trimming pared 0 bases from V and 2 bases from J, leaving 13 bases between. The CDR3 consists of 16 residues.

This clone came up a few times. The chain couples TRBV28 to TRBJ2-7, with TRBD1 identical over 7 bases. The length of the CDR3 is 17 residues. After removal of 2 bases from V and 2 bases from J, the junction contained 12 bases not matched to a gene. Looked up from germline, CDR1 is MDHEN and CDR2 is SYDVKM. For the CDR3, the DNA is TGTGCCAGCAGTTTAGTCGCCGGCTTGGGACAGACCTACGAGCAGTACTTC. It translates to CASSLVAGLGQTYEQYF. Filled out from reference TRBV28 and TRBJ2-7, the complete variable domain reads DVKVTQSSRYLVKRTGEKVFLECVQDMDHENMFWYRQDPGLGLRLIYFSYDVKMKEKGDIPEGYSVSREKKERFSLILESASTNQTSMYLCASSLVAGLGQTYEQYFGPGTRLTVT.

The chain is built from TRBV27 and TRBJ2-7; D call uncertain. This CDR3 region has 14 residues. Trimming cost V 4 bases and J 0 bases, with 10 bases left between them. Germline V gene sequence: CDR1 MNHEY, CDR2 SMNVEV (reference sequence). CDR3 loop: CASSSPLRSYEQYF. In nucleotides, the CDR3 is TGTGCCAGCAGTTCCCCACTCCGCTCCTACGAGCAGTACTTC.

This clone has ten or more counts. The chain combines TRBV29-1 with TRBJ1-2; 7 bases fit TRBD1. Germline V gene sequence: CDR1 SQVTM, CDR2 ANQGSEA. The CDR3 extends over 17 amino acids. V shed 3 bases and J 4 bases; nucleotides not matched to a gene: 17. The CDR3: CSVDGPGGTAHSYGYTF. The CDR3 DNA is TGCAGCGTTGACGGGCCTGGTGGGACAGCCCATAGCTATGGCTACACCTTC.

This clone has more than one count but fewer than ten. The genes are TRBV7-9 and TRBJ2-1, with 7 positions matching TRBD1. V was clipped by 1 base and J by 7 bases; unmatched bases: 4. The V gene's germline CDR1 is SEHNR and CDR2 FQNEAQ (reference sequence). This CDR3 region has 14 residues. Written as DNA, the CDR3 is TGTGCCAGCAGCTTAGTTAACAGGGGAAATGAGCAGTTCTTC. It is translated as CASSLVNRGNEQFF.

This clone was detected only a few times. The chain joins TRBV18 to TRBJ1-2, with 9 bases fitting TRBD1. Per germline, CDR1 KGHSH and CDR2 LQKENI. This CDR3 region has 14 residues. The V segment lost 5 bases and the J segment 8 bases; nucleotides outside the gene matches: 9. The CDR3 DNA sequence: TGTGCCAGCTCAGCGGACAGGGGAGGCAGGGGCTACACCTTC. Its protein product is CASSADRGGRGYTF.

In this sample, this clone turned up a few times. CDR3 region: CASSYYRGANSGANVLTF. CDR3 DNA sequence: TGTGCCAGCAGCTATTACAGGGGGGCTAACTCTGGGGCCAACGTCCTGACTTTC. The chain uses TRBV5-6 and TRBJ2-6; the match to TRBD1 covers 8 bases. Per germline, CDR1 SGHDT and CDR2 YYEEEE. The ends lost 3 bases at V and 0 bases at J; junction bases unmatched: 8. This CDR3 contains 18 residues.

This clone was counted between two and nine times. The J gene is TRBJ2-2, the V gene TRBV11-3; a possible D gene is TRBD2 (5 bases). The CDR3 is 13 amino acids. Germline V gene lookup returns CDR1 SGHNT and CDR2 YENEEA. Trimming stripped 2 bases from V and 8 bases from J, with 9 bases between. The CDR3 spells CASSLRTGGELFF. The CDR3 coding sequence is TGTGCCAGCAGCTTAAGGACTGGAGGGGAGCTGTTTTTT.

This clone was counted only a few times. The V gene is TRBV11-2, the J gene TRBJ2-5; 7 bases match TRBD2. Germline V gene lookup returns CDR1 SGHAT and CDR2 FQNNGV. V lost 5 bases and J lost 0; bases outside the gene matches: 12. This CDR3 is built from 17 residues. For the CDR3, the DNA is TGTGCCAGCAGCCTCGGAGCGGGATCTCGGTACCAAGAGACCCAGTACTTC. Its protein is CASSLGAGSRYQETQYF.

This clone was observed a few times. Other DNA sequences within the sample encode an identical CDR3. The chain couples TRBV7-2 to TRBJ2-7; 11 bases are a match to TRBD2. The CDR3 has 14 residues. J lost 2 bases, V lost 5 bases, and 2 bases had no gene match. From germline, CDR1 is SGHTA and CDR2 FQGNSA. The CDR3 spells CASSLLAGAYEQYF. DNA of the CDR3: TGTGCCAGCAGCCTACTAGCGGGGGCCTACGAGCAGTACTTC.

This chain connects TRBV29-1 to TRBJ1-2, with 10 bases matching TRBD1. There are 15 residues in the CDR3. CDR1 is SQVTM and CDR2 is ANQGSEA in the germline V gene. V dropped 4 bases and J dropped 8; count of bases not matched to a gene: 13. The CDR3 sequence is CSVVYGSGTGEGYTF. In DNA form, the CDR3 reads TGCAGCGTTGTTTATGGTAGCGGGACAGGGGAGGGCTACACCTTC.

The CDR3 DNA is TGTGCCAGCAGCTTGGCGTTAGCGGGAGTTGGGGAGACCCAGTACTTC. It translates to CASSLALAGVGETQYF. The chain is built from TRBV5-4 and TRBJ2-5; 9 nucleotides match TRBD2. This CDR3 has 16 amino acids. From germline, CDR1 is SGHNT and CDR2 YYREEE (reference sequence). Trimming cost V 0 bases and J 5 bases; bases outside gene matches: 8.

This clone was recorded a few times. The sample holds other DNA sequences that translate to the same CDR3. CDR3 residues: CASSRGTDTQYF. DNA for the CDR3: TGTGCCAGCAGTCGGGGCACAGATACGCAGTATTTT. This chain connects TRBV2 to TRBJ2-3; the D is unclear. V shed 5 bases and J shed 1 base, with 4 bases lying between them. The CDR3 is 12 residues long. CDR1 SNHLY and CDR2 FYNNEI come from the germline V gene. The full variable domain, completed using reference TRBV2 and TRBJ2-3, is EPEVTQTPSHQVTQMGQEVILRCVPISNHLYFYWYRQILGQKVEFLVSFYNNEISEKSEIFDDQFSVERPDGSNFTLKIRSTKLEDSAMYFCASSRGTDTQYFGPGTRLTVL.

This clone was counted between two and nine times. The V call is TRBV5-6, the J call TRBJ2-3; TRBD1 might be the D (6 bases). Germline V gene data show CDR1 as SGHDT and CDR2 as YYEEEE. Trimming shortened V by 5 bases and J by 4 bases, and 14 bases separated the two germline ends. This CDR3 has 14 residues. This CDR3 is CASRTGGPADTQYF. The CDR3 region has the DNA TGTGCCAGCAGGACTGGGGGCCCCGCAGATACGCAGTATTTT.

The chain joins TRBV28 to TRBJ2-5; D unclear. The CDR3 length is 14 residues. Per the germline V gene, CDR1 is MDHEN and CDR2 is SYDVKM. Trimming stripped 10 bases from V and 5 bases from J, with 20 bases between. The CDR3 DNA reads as TGTGCCACCGAACGCGGCGGCGGTGAGGAGACCCAGTACTTC. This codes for CATERGGGEETQYF. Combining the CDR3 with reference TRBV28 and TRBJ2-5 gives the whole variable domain DVKVTQSSRYLVKRTGEKVFLECVQDMDHENMFWYRQDPGLGLRLIYFSYDVKMKEKGDIPEGYSVSREKKERFSLILESASTNQTSMYLCATERGGGEETQYFGPGTRLLVL.

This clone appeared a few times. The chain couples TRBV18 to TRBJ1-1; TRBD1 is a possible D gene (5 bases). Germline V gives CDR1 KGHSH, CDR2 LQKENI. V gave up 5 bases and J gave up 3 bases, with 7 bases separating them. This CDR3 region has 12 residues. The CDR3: CASSTGYTEAFF. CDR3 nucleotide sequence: TGTGCCAGCTCAACAGGCTACACTGAAGCTTTCTTT.

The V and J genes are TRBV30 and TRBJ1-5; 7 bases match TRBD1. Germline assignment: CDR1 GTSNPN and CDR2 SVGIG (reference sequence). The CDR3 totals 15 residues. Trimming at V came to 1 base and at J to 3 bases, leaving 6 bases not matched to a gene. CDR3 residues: CAWSETGTDNQPQHF. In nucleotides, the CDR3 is TGTGCCTGGAGTGAAACCGGGACAGACAATCAGCCCCAGCATTTT.